These T cell receptor beta chains were read from a single sample in a study of T cells after yellow fever vaccination. TCRdb called the 5' RACE reads again in MiXCR, with one record for every CDR3 protein. The data contain about 350,000 distinct CDR3 sequences, roughly 4% of them seen just once; the ten biggest clones take up 20% to 25%. The sample was PBMCs, taken 5 days after the yellow fever booster vaccination. The receptor source for this set is a man between 18 and 29 years old who received the YFV17D yellow fever vaccine. Each CDR3 is given without its conserved first and last residue. Clone size is shown for a subset of rows, as once, few, many or a class of expanded clone.

clone_size cdr3_length v_call cdr3_aa
few 14 TRBV5-1 ASSLIGRVITDTQY
. 15 TRBV2 ASGGQGHITYNSPLH
many 16 TRBV9 ASSVNRGPAFGTGELF
few 12 TRBV9 ASSVGGQGGPQY
. 11 TRBV5-1 ASGSNRDTEAF
. 12 TRBV5-1 ASSLTASNYGYT
. 11 TRBV6-2/TRBV6-3 ASSQAGFWPQH
many 14 TRBV7-9 ASSSFGTGARETQY
many 11 TRBV27 ASSFGEAGELF
. 13 TRBV6-5 ASSPTRKNSGGYT
few 15 TRBV6-2/TRBV6-3 ASSYPLGASFGNEQF
. 13 TRBV4-3 ASSQDFQGSYEQY
. 12 TRBV12-3/TRBV12-4 ASSLFSNTGELF
. 11 TRBV5-1 ASRAGGLKEQF
. 13 TRBV4-2 ASSQDIGLGEKLF
many 15 TRBV7-2 ASSLVGVTASTDTQY
once 11 TRBV6-1 ASTYTLDQPQH
. 13 TRBV12-3/TRBV12-4 ASSHQGAANYGYT
. 11 TRBV10-3 AISGPRADTQY
few 12 TRBV14 ASIQSYSNQPQH
many 11 TRBV20-1 SARAPVTGELF
many 10 TRBV7-2 ASRAQGSPLH
few 11 TRBV6-1 ASSGGGYYGYT
few 14 TRBV3-1 ASSHGWSGGHQPQH
. 14 TRBV7-2 ASSLQLLSGANVLT
few 15 TRBV27 ASSLLLAGGATDTQY
. 13 TRBV4-3 ASSQGTGVNYGYT
few 10 TRBV29-1 SVKQEYTEAF
few 12 TRBV7-9 ATEVSTPDYGYT
. 16 TRBV5-5 ASSWDRGRPANTGELF
. 13 TRBV15 ATSRELQGNSPLH
. 10 TRBV9 ASSVSSYEQY
many 13 TRBV5-6 ASSLKDRVTNEQF
many 13 TRBV7-2 ASSSYRGRQDTQY
many 14 TRBV5-1 ASSPKDQSSYNEQF
. 10 TRBV4-2 ASSQDEGPQH
. 12 TRBV12-3/TRBV12-4 ASNKGRNNSPLH
few 15 TRBV7-3 ASSLTDRGRRGETQY
. 13 TRBV7-2 ASSRGQGIRETQY
many 15 TRBV18 ASSQPPWRTHTDTQY
few 13 TRBV5-1 ASSLVGRGDQPQH
. 13 TRBV7-2 ASSSPQGVQETQY
few 11 TRBV5-1 ASSYDRSSEAF
. 11 TRBV29-1 SVVERGDDTQY
many 14 TRBV4-3 ASSHQGGSSYNEQF
many 13 TRBV4-1 ASSQQGAGANVLT
few 15 TRBV6-1 ASSERRGGLTNTEAF
. 12 TRBV20-1 SARVLRGVNEQF
. 12 TRBV12-3/TRBV12-4 ASIPPDRPYEQY
. 11 TRBV5-1 ASSWWGGAEAF
many 11 TRBV5-1 ASGNQGADEQF
. 13 TRBV5-1 ASSFGTGTNQPQH
few 10 TRBV7-2 ASSRGLRTQY
few 9 TRBV19 ASGGRREAF
many 12 TRBV15 ATSSRGPLYEQY
. 15 TRBV14 ASSPRRRGLSTDTQY
many 12 TRBV5-1 ASRRTVENEKLF